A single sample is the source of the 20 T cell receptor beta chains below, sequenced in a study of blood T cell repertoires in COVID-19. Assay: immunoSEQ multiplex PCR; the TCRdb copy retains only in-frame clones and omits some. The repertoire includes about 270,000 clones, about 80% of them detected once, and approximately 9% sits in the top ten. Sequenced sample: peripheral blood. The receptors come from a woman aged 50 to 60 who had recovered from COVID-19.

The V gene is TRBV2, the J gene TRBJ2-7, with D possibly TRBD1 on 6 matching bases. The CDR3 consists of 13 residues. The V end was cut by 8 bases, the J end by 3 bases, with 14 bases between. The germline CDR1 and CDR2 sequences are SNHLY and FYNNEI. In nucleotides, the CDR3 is TGTGCCAGCCACGCTCAGGGGTTCTACGAGCAGTACTTC. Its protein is CASHAQGFYEQYF.

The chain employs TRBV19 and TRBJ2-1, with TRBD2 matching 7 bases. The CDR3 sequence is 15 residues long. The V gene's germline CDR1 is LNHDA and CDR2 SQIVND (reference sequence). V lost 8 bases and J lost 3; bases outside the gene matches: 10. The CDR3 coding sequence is TGTGCCAGTCGCCCTGGCGGGGGACGCTACAATGAGCAGTTCTTC. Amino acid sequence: CASRPGGGRYNEQFF.

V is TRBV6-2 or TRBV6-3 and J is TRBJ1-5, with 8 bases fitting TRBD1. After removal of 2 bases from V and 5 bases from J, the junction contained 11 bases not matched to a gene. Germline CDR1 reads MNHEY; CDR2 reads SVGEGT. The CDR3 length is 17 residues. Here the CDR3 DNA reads TGTGCCAGCAGTTACATGGACAGGGCCCAAGCTTATCAGCCCCAGCATTTT. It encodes CASSYMDRAQAYQPQHF.

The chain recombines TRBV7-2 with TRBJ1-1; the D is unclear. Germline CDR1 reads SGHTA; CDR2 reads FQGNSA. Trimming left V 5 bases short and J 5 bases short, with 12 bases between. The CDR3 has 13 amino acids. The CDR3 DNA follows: TGTGCCAGCAGCGGGAGGGCGGGAACTGAAGCTTTCTTT. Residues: CASSGRAGTEAFF.

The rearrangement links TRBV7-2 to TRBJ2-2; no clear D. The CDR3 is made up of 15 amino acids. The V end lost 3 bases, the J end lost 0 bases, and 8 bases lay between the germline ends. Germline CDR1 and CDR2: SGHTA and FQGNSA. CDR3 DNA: TGTGCCAGCAGCTTCACGGGTACGAACACCGGGGAGCTGTTTTTT. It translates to CASSFTGTNTGELFF.

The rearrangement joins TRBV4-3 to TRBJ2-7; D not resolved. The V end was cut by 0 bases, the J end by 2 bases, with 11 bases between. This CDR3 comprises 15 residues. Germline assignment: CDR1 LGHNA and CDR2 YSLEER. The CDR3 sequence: CASSQDRNGPYEQYF. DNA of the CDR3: TGCGCCAGCAGCCAAGATCGAAACGGTCCCTACGAGCAGTACTTC.

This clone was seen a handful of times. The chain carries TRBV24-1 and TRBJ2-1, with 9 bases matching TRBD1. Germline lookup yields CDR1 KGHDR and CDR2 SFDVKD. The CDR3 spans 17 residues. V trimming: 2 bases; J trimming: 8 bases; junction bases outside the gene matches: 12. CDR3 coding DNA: TGTGCCACCAGTGATTCGAGAGCCGGGACAGGGCGGTATGAGCAGTTCTTC. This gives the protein CATSDSRAGTGRYEQFF.

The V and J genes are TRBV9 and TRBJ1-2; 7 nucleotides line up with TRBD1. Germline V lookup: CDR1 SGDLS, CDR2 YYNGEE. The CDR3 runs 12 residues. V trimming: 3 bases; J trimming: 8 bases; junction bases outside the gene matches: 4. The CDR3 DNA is TGTGCCAGCAGCGGACAGGGTTGGGGCTACACCTTC. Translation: CASSGQGWGYTF.

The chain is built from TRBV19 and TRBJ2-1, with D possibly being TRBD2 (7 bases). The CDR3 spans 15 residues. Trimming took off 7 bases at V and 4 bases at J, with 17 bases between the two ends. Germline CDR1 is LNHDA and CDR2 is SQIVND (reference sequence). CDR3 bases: TGTGCCAGTAATGACCCCGGGGGGCTTTACAATGAGCAGTTCTTC. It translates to CASNDPGGLYNEQFF.

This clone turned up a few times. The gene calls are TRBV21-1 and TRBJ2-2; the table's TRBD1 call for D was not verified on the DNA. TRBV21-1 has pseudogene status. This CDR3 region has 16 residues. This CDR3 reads CASSKADRYYTGELFF. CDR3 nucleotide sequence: TGTGCCAGCAGCAAAGCAGACAGGTACTACACCGGGGAGCTGTTTTTT.

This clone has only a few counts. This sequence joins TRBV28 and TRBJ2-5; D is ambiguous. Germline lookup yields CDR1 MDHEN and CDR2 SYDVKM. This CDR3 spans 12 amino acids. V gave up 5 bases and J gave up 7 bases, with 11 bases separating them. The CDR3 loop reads CASSPLLGTQYF. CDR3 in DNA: TGTGCCAGCAGTCCCCTCCTCGGGACCCAGTACTTC. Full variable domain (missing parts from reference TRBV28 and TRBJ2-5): DVKVTQSSRYLVKRTGEKVFLECVQDMDHENMFWYRQDPGLGLRLIYFSYDVKMKEKGDIPEGYSVSREKKERFSLILESASTNQTSMYLCASSPLLGTQYFGPGTRLLVL.

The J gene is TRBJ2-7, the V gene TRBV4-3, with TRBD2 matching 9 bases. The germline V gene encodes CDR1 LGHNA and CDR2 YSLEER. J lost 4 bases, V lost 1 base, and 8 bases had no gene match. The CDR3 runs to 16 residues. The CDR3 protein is CASSQGLAGLGYEQYF. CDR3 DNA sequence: TGCGCCAGCAGCCAAGGGCTAGCGGGACTGGGTTACGAGCAGTACTTC.

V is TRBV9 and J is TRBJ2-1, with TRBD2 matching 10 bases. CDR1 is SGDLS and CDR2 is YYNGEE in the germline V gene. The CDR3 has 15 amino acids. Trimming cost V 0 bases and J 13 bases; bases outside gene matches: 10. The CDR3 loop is CASSVEGLAGVAQFF. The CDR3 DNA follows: TGTGCCAGCAGCGTAGAAGGCCTAGCGGGGGTCGCCCAGTTCTTC.

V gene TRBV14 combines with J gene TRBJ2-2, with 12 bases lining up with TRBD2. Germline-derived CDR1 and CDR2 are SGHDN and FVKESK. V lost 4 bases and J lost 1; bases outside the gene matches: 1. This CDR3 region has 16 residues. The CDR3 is CASSPTSGGNTGELFF. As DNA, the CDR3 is TGTGCCAGCAGCCCGACTAGCGGGGGGAACACCGGGGAGCTGTTTTTT.

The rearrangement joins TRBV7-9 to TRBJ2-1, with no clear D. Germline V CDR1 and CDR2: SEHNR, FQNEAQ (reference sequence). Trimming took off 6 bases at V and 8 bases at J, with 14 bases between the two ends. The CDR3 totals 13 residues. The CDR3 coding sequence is TGTGCCAGCAGAATCCTAGGTTCAGATGAGCAGTTCTTC. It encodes CASRILGSDEQFF.

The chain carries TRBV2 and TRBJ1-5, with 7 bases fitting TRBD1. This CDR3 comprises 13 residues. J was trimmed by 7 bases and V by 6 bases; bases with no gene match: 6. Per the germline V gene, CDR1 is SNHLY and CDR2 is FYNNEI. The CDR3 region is CASRTGAHQPQHF. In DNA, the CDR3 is TGTGCCAGCAGAACAGGGGCCCACCAGCCCCAGCATTTT.

CDR3: CASSRPGGTEAFF. DNA for the CDR3: TGTGCCAGCAGCCGCCCGGGAGGCACTGAAGCTTTCTTT. This sequence joins TRBV9 and TRBJ1-1; D remains ambiguous. Deletions cut 4 bases from V and 4 bases from J, with 11 bases between. Germline-derived CDR1 and CDR2 are SGDLS and YYNGEE. CDR3 length equals 13 residues.

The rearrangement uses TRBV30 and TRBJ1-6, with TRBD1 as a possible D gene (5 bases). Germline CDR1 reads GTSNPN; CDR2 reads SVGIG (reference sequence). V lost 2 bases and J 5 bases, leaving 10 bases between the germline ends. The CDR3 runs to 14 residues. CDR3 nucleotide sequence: TGTGCCTGGAGTTTGAACAGGAATAATTCACCCCTCCACTTT. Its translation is CAWSLNRNNSPLHF.

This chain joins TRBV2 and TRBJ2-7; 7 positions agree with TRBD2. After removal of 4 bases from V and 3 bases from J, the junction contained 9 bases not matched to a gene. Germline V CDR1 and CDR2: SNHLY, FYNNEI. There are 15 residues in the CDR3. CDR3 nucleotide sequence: TGTGCCAGCAGTGTATCGCCTAGCGGATACTACGAGCAGTACTTC. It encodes CASSVSPSGYYEQYF.

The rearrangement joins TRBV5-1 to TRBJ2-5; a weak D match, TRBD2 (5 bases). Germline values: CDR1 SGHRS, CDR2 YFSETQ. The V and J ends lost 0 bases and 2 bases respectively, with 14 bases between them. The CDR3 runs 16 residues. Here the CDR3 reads CASSLGGASGQETQYF. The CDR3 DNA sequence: TGCGCCAGCAGCTTGGGAGGAGCGTCGGGACAAGAGACCCAGTACTTC. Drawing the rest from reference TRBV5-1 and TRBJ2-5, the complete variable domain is KAGVTQTPRYLIKTRGQQVTLSCSPISGHRSVSWYQQTPGQGLQFLFEYFSETQRNKGNFPGRFSGRQFSNSRSEMNVSTLELGDSALYLCASSLGGASGQETQYFGPGTRLLVL.